Listed below are T cell receptor beta chains from one sample, sequenced in a study of PD-1 blockade in classical Hodgkin lymphoma. Sequencing was performed with immunoSEQ multiplex PCR; in TCRdb, only in-frame clones are kept and a portion is missing. The sample carries about 99,000 clones, about four fifths recorded once. This specimen consisted of peripheral blood mononuclear cells (PBMCs), obtained before the second cycle of nivolumab. Receptor source: a human donor with classical Hodgkin lymphoma. Each CDR3 is given with its conserved first and last residue. D genes are given only for firm matches. Clone size appears in some rows only: once, few, many, or a class for an expanded clone.

clone_size,cdr3_length,d_call,v_call,j_call,cdr3_aa,cdr3_nt
-,14,-,TRBV19,TRBJ1-1,CASSQTGGGSEAFF,TGTGCCAGTAGTCAAACCGGAGGCGGGTCTGAAGCTTTCTTT
-,18,TRBD2,TRBV11-2,TRBJ2-2,CASSLPGLAGPNTGELFF,TGTGCCAGCAGCCTCCCGGGACTAGCGGGTCCGAACACCGGGGAGCTGTTTTTT
-,17,-,TRBV7-9,TRBJ2-2,CASSLPGWRGRTGELFF,TGTGCCAGCAGCCTTCCCGGCTGGAGGGGGCGCACCGGGGAGCTGTTTTTT
-,15,-,TRBV5-1,TRBJ2-3,CASSLEHPSTDTQYF,TGCGCCAGCAGCTTAGAACACCCTAGCACAGATACGCAGTATTTT
-,17,TRBD1,TRBV6-4,TRBJ1-5,CASSEEAGGRGDQPQHF,TGTGCCAGCAGTGAGGAGGCAGGGGGAAGGGGCGATCAGCCCCAGCATTTT
few,13,-,TRBV2,TRBJ2-7,CASSVLQVYEQYF,TGTGCCAGCAGTGTCCTCCAAGTCTACGAGCAGTACTTC
-,14,-,TRBV7-9,TRBJ2-1,CASSFMGGGSEQFF,TGTGCCAGCAGCTTCATGGGTGGGGGAAGTGAGCAGTTCTTC
-,15,-,TRBV6-1,TRBJ1-2,CASSEAGRGFYGYTF,TGTGCCAGCAGTGAAGCTGGCAGGGGTTTCTATGGCTACACCTTC
-,13,-,TRBV11-2,TRBJ1-2,CASSLRQESGYTF,TGTGCCAGCAGCCTCCGACAGGAATCTGGCTACACCTTC
once,14,-,TRBV4-3,TRBJ2-3,CASSQGVAVNTQYF,TGCGCCAGCAGCCAAGGGGTAGCGGTGAATACGCAGTATTTT
few,14,-,TRBV28,TRBJ1-1,CASSRTGSVTEAFF,TGTGCCAGCAGCCGTACAGGATCTGTCACTGAAGCTTTCTTT
-,15,-,TRBV27,TRBJ1-5,CASSQSTYSNQPQHF,TGTGCCAGCAGCCAGTCAACCTATAGCAATCAGCCCCAGCATTTT
once,19,-,TRBV28,TRBJ2-7,CASSLGTSGVNRWDYEQYF,TGTGCCAGCAGTTTAGGGACAAGTGGAGTGAATCGATGGGACTACGAGCAGTACTTC
-,14,TRBD2,TRBV6-6,TRBJ2-7,CASRTSGSSLEQYF,TGTGCCAGCAGGACTAGCGGGAGTAGCCTCGAGCAGTACTTC
-,17,-,TRBV7-8,TRBJ2-5,CASSLLGSASYQETQYF,TGTGCCAGCAGCTTGCTCGGGAGCGCCTCGTACCAAGAGACCCAGTACTTC
-,14,TRBD2,TRBV10-3,TRBJ2-1,CAISATSGNNEQFF,TGTGCCATCAGTGCGACTAGCGGGAACAATGAGCAGTTCTTC
-,13,-,TRBV5-1,TRBJ2-5,CASSSDEERTQYF,TGCGCCAGCAGCTCTGACGAGGAGAGGACCCAGTACTTC
few,14,-,TRBV5-1,TRBJ1-4,CASSRATTNEKLFF,TGCGCCAGCAGCAGGGCAACAACTAATGAAAAACTGTTTTTT
-,16,-,TRBV19,TRBJ1-1,CASSMWVGALSTEAFF,TGTGCCAGTAGTATGTGGGTGGGGGCGTTGAGCACTGAAGCTTTCTTT
-,15,TRBD2,TRBV15,TRBJ2-7,CATSRGLAGDYEQYF,TGTGCCACCAGCAGAGGACTAGCGGGGGACTACGAGCAGTACTTC
few,13,-,TRBV7-2,TRBJ1-2,CASSLAQNYGYTF,TGTGCCAGCAGCTTAGCACAGAACTATGGCTACACCTTC
-,14,-,TRBV6-5,TRBJ2-7,CASSWHGSSYEQYF,TGTGCCAGCAGTTGGCACGGGAGCTCCTACGAGCAGTACTTC
-,14,-,TRBV7-7,TRBJ2-2,CASSLALGSGELFF,TGTGCCAGCAGCTTAGCCCTGGGGTCCGGGGAGCTGTTTTTT
-,15,TRBD2,TRBV30,TRBJ2-3,CAWSGLATSTDTQYF,TGTGCCTGGAGTGGACTAGCGACTAGCACAGATACGCAGTATTTT
-,15,TRBD1,TRBV5-1,TRBJ1-4,CASSLAGGQHEKLFF,TGCGCCAGCAGCTTGGCAGGGGGTCAGCATGAAAAACTGTTTTTT
-,14,-,TRBV14,TRBJ1-1,CASSQDWVNTEAFF,TGTGCCAGCAGCCAAGATTGGGTGAACACTGAAGCTTTCTTT
-,15,-,TRBV6-1,TRBJ2-7,CASSEPLLAGHEQYF,TGTGCCAGCAGTGAACCCCTGCTCGCCGGCCACGAGCAGTACTTC
-,15,-,TRBV18,TRBJ2-2,CASSPQGENTGELFF,TGTGCCAGCTCACCACAGGGGGAGAACACCGGGGAGCTGTTTTTT
-,13,-,TRBV5-6,TRBJ2-5,CASSLVGPETQYF,TGTGCCAGCAGCTTGGTAGGGCCGGAGACCCAGTACTTC
-,14,-,TRBV11-2,TRBJ1-4,CASSWGRTNEKLFF,TGTGCCAGCAGCTGGGGAAGAACTAATGAAAAACTGTTTTTT
-,11,-,TRBV30,TRBJ1-5,CAWSVGGPQHF,TGTGCCTGGAGTGTAGGCGGGCCCCAGCATTTT
many,13,-,TRBV19,TRBJ1-1,CASSIRENTEAFF,TGTGCCAGTAGTATCAGGGAGAACACTGAAGCTTTCTTT
few,13,-,TRBV28,TRBJ1-4,CASQDGTNEKLFF,TGTGCCAGTCAAGACGGCACTAATGAAAAACTGTTTTTT
few,12,-,TRBV27,TRBJ1-5,CASSLMGQPQHF,TGTGCCAGCAGTTTGATGGGGCAGCCCCAGCATTTT
few,15,-,TRBV6-5,TRBJ2-1,CASRQTRTVGNEQFF,TGTGCCAGCAGGCAGACTAGAACGGTCGGCAATGAGCAGTTCTTC
-,13,TRBD2,TRBV7-7,TRBJ2-5,CASSGLAAETQYF,TGTGCCAGCAGCGGACTAGCGGCGGAGACCCAGTACTTC
-,13,TRBD1,TRBV7-3,TRBJ2-3,CASSRGLTDTQYF,TGTGCCAGCAGCAGGGGGCTAACAGATACGCAGTATTTT
-,17,-,TRBV5-1,TRBJ2-3,CASSSRVASETTDTQYF,TGCGCCAGCAGCTCTCGGGTGGCTAGCGAGACCACAGATACGCAGTATTTT
-,17,TRBD2,TRBV7-2,TRBJ2-7,CASSLYFAGTRVYEQYF,TGTGCCAGCAGCTTATACTTCGCCGGGACTAGGGTCTACGAGCAGTACTTC
-,15,-,TRBV30,TRBJ2-1,CAWSLGLATYNEQFF,TGTGCCTGGAGTCTGGGTCTAGCGACATACAATGAGCAGTTCTTC
-,15,-,TRBV7-2,TRBJ2-1,CASSPNPSSYNEQFF,TGTGCCAGCAGCCCCAACCCTAGCAGCTACAATGAGCAGTTCTTC
-,14,TRBD2,TRBV7-9,TRBJ2-1,CASSPLAARDEQFF,TGTGCCAGCAGCCCACTAGCGGCAAGGGATGAGCAGTTCTTC
-,15,-,TRBV11-2,TRBJ2-7,CASSLGFSGWHEQYF,TGTGCCAGCAGCTTAGGCTTCAGCGGCTGGCACGAGCAGTACTTC
-,13,-,TRBV6-5,TRBJ2-5,CASSPGPEETQYF,TGTGCCAGCAGCCCGGGACCCGAAGAGACCCAGTACTTC
-,14,-,TRBV5-1,TRBJ1-2,CASSLAGSSWGYTF,TGCGCCAGCAGCTTGGCCGGTTCCTCGTGGGGCTACACCTTC
once,14,-,TRBV9,TRBJ1-3,CASSGERWGNTIYF,TGTGCCAGCAGCGGTGAGAGATGGGGAAACACCATATATTTT
-,12,-,TRBV19,TRBJ2-1,CASSQSQNEQFF,TGTGCCAGTAGTCAAAGCCAGAATGAGCAGTTCTTC
-,13,-,TRBV6-4,TRBJ2-3,CASSVIPLDTQYF,TGTGCCAGCAGTGTCATCCCCCTAGATACGCAGTATTTT
-,13,-,TRBV5-1,TRBJ2-1,CASSLGLTNEQFF,TGCGCCAGCAGCTTGGGTCTAACCAATGAGCAGTTCTTC
-,16,TRBD2,TRBV19,TRBJ2-3,CASSLGLAIYTDTQYF,TGTGCCAGTAGCCTGGGACTAGCGATTTACACAGATACGCAGTATTTT
-,14,TRBD1,TRBV5-5,TRBJ1-1,CASSPDREGTEAFF,TGTGCCAGCAGCCCCGACAGGGAGGGGACTGAAGCTTTCTTT
-,17,-,TRBV27,TRBJ1-5,CASSSTQGLYSNQPQHF,TGTGCCAGCAGTTCTACCCAAGGTCTCTATAGCAATCAGCCCCAGCATTTT
-,15,TRBD2,TRBV7-3,TRBJ2-2,CASSSTSGNTGELFF,TGTGCCAGCAGCTCGACTAGCGGCAACACCGGGGAGCTGTTTTTT